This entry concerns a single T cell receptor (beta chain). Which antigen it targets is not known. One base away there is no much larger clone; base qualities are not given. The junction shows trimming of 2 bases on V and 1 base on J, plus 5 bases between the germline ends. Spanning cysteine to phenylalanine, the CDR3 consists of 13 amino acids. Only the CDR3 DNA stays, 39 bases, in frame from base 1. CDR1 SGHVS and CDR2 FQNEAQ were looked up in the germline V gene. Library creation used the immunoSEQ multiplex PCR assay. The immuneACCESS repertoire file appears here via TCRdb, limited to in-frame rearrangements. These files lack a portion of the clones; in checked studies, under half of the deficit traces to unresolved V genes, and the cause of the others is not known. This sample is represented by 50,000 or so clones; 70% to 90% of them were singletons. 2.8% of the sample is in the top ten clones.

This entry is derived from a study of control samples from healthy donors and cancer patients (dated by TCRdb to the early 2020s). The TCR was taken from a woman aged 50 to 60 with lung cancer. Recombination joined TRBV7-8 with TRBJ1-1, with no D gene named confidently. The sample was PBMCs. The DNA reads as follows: TGTGCCAGCAGCTTACCAGCGAACACTGAAGCTTTCTTT. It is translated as CASSLPANTEAFF.